This T cell receptor (beta chain) was sequenced during a study of shared clonotypes between healthy human individuals. Study observations and caveats: The small donor group covered limited genetic and exposure diversity.

Germline V CDR1 and CDR2: SNHLY, FYNNEI. The CDR3 extends over 15 amino acids. Trimming removed 4 bases from V and 8 bases from J, with 15 bases in between. For this clone: Its specificity is unknown.

The assay used deep level. Profiled with immunoSEQ multiplex PCR; TCRdb holds only in-frame clones, not every one. The sample has some 2,000,000 clones, over 85% seen once. In the CD4+ fraction, cells were divided into CD45RA+ naive and CD45RA-negative memory subsets. This sequence was found in a man between 18 and 35 years old in good health. The rearrangement joins TRBV2 to TRBJ1-6; perhaps TRBD1 as D (6 bases). The source material was naive CD4+ T cells sorted from blood. As to subset: CD45RA+ positively selected. This CDR3 is CASSASQGNYSPLHF. Written as DNA, the CDR3 is TGTGCCAGCAGTGCTTCCCAGGGGAATTATTCACCCCTCCACTTT.